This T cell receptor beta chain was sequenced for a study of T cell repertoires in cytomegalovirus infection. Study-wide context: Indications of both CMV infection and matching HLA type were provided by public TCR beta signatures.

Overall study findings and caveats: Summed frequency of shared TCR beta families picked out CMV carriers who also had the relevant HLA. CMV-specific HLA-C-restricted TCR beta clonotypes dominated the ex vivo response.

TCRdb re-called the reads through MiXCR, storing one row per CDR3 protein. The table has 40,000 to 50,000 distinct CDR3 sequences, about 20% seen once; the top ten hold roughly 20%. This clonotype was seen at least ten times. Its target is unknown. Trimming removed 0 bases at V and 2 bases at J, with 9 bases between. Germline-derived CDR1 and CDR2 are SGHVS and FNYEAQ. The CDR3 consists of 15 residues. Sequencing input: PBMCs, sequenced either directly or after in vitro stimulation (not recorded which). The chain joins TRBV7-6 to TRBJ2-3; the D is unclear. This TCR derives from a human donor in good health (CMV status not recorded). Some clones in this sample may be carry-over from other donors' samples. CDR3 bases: TGTGCCAGCAGCTTAGCGGCAGGCCCCACAGATACGCAGTATTTT. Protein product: CASSLAAGPTDTQYF.